Listed below are T cell receptor beta chains from one sample, sequenced in a study of cytomegalovirus exposure and HLA in healthy donors. Produced via immunoSEQ multiplex PCR; TCRdb's table is partial and in-frame only. The sample has fewer than 250,000 clones, 65% to 75% seen once. Specimen: PBMCs. The receptors were sampled from a woman in her 30s in good health and CMV-seronegative. CDR3s include the opening cysteine and the closing phenylalanine or tryptophan. Fields, in order: J gene, clone size, D gene, V gene, CDR3 DNA, CDR3 protein. A D gene is named only where the DNA matches it firmly. Clone size is not always given. Where it is, it says once, few, many or a class for expanded clones.

TRBJ2-6 NA NA TRBV4-2 TGTGCCAGCAGCTTGCGGGCTACTGGGGCCAACGTCCTGACTTTC CASSLRATGANVLTF
TRBJ2-3 NA NA TRBV29-1 TGCAGCGTTGAGGGCCTAGGAGGAATAGCAGATACGCAGTATTTT CSVEGLGGIADTQYF
TRBJ2-7 NA NA TRBV7-6 TGTGCCAGCAGCCTGTCGACGGAGTACGAGCAGTACTTC CASSLSTEYEQYF
TRBJ1-3 NA NA TRBV19 TGTGCCAGTAGTATACAGGGAGGAAACACCATATATTTT CASSIQGGNTIYF
TRBJ1-5 NA NA TRBV2 TGTGCCAGCATCAACAGGAGCAATCAGCCCCAGCATTTT CASINRSNQPQHF
TRBJ2-5 NA NA TRBV30 TGTGCCTGGAACAGGGTACAAGAGACCCAGTACTTC CAWNRVQETQYF
TRBJ2-1 NA TRBD1 TRBV27 TGTGCCAGCAGTCCTCTACGGACAGGGAGGACCGAGCAGTTCTTC CASSPLRTGRTEQFF
TRBJ2-1 NA TRBD2 TRBV7-3 TGTGCCAGCAGCTTAGCGGGAGGGTCCACCTACAATGAGCAGTTCTTC CASSLAGGSTYNEQFF
TRBJ2-1 NA NA TRBV5-6 TGTGCCAGCAGCCGGGGTGGAGGTGAGCAGTTCTTC CASSRGGGEQFF
TRBJ2-2 NA TRBD2 TRBV27 TGTGCCAGCAGTCCACTAGCGGGGGGGAACACCGGGGAGCTGTTTTTT CASSPLAGGNTGELFF
TRBJ1-6 NA NA TRBV27 TGTGCCGCGGGACGGCCTCCCAGCTCCTATAATTCACCCCTCCACTTT CAAGRPPSSYNSPLHF
TRBJ1-1 once NA TRBV10-3 TGTGCCATCAGTGTGACGGGTCTGAACACTGAAGCTTTCTTT CAISVTGLNTEAFF
TRBJ2-3 few TRBD2 TRBV6-5 TGTGCCAGCAGTGAATCCGGACTAGCGGGGCAGTATTTT CASSESGLAGQYF
TRBJ2-6 NA NA TRBV5-1 TGCGCCAGCTCCAGGGGTGGGGCCAACGTCCTGACTTTC CASSRGGANVLTF
TRBJ1-1 NA NA TRBV6-6 TGTGCCAGCAGTTACGCAGGGGTAGGCCTTGAAGCTTTCTTT CASSYAGVGLEAFF
TRBJ1-4 NA TRBD1 TRBV11-2 TGTGCCAGCAGCCCGGACAGGCGAGGCATTGGTGAAAAACTGTTTTTT CASSPDRRGIGEKLFF
TRBJ1-1 NA TRBD1 TRBV18 TGTGCCAGCTCCAGGGGGTTGGAAGGCGAGAACACTGAAGCTTTCTTT CASSRGLEGENTEAFF
TRBJ2-6 NA NA TRBV6-4 TGTGCCAGCAGTACGTCAGGGGGGGCCAACGTCCTGACTTTC CASSTSGGANVLTF
TRBJ2-1 NA NA TRBV10-1 TGCGCCAGCAGTCCCCTAGCGTTTACGTACAATGAGCAGTTCTTC CASSPLAFTYNEQFF
TRBJ1-1 NA NA TRBV19 TGTGCCAGTAGTACCCCTGATACGACGGGGGACACTGAAGCTTTCTTT CASSTPDTTGDTEAFF
TRBJ2-2 few NA TRBV7-3 TGTGCCAGCAGCTTACCTCCCACCGGGGAGCTGTTTTTT CASSLPPTGELFF
TRBJ2-1 NA TRBD1 TRBV7-3 TGTGCCAGCAGCTTAGGACAGGGGTTGAATGAGCAGTTCTTC CASSLGQGLNEQFF
TRBJ2-7 NA NA TRBV6-1 TGTGCCAGCAGTGAGCCAACAGGGTTTGGCGAGCAGTACTTC CASSEPTGFGEQYF
TRBJ2-1 NA TRBD2 TRBV27 TGTGCCAGCGAGAAAGGGGCTAGCGGGAGCAATGAGCAGTTCTTC CASEKGASGSNEQFF
TRBJ1-2 NA NA TRBV9 TGTGCCTCTTTTGGAGGGCTGGGGCCTGGCTACACCTTC CASFGGLGPGYTF
TRBJ2-3 once TRBD2 TRBV7-3 TGTGCCAGCAGCTCAAACCCCGCCGGGGAGGGACCCACTCCCGGCAGCACAGATACGCAGTATTTT CASSSNPAGEGPTPGSTDTQYF
TRBJ1-1 NA NA TRBV2 TGTGCCAGCAGTGCCGTTATGAACACTGAAGCTTTCTTT CASSAVMNTEAFF
TRBJ1-2 NA TRBD1 TRBV7-3 TGTGCCAGCAGCTCCCAGGGGGCTAACTATGGCTACACCTTC CASSSQGANYGYTF
TRBJ1-3 NA TRBD1 TRBV9 TGTGCCAGCAGCCCTGAGACAGGGGCGTTTTACTCTGGAAACACCATATATTTT CASSPETGAFYSGNTIYF